These 31 T cell receptor beta chains share one sample of origin, sequenced in a study of T cell repertoires in aging, cancer and after chemotherapy. Rearranged V-D-J TRB sequences were amplified with a mixed TRB-A/B primer pool. Via MiXCR, TCRdb re-called the multiplex PCR reads, giving one row per CDR3 protein. Seen here are over a thousand distinct CDR3 sequences, less than 50% observed once, and the top ten hold approximately 40%. Amplification of TCR beta used genomic DNA extracted from peripheral blood. Input material: blood. These receptors were taken from a human donor with a blood cancer.

The chain recombines TRBV6-5 with TRBJ1-2; TRBD1 aligns across 7 bases. Germline V gene lookup returns CDR1 MNHEY and CDR2 SVGAGI. The V and J ends lost 5 bases and 2 bases, in that order; junction bases with no gene match: 5. This CDR3 is built from 14 residues. CDR3 in DNA: TGTGCCAGCAGTCTGACAGGGAGGAACTATGGCTACACCTTC. Translation: CASSLTGRNYGYTF.

This clonotype came up a few times. This chain joins TRBV12-3 or TRBV12-4 and TRBJ2-2, with TRBD1 identical over 7 bases. The V and J ends lost 7 bases and 4 bases, in that order; junction bases with no gene match: 12. The CDR3 loop spans 16 amino acids. CDR3 coding DNA: TGTGCCAGCACCTCGGGTAGGGGGCTTAGCACCGGGGAGCTGTTTTTT. This translates into CASTSGRGLSTGELFF.

In its sample, this clonotype ranks as large. The rearrangement joins TRBV6-5 to TRBJ1-2; D unresolved. This CDR3 is 13 amino acids long. V lost 5 bases, J lost 7 bases, and 14 bases lay in between. CDR1 is MNHEY, CDR2 SVGAGI, per germline. Here the CDR3 DNA reads TGTGCCAGCAGTCTAGACCGGTCCAGTGGCTACACCTTC. Its protein is CASSLDRSSGYTF.

The CDR3 region has the DNA TGTGCCAGCAGCTTCAGAGTCTCTGGGGCCAACGTCCTGACTTTC. It translates to CASSFRVSGANVLTF. This sequence joins TRBV5-6 and TRBJ2-6; no definite D call. The CDR3 extends over 15 amino acids. CDR1 SGHDT and CDR2 YYEEEE come from the germline V gene. V shed 2 bases and J shed 0 bases, with 6 bases lying between them.

This chain links TRBV6-1 with TRBJ1-5, with a weak D call TRBD1 (6 bases). The CDR3 has 16 amino acids. The V end lost 7 bases, the J end lost 6 bases, and 22 bases lay between the germline ends. Germline assignment: CDR1 MNHNS and CDR2 SASEGT. The CDR3 protein is CASNINTGSRSQPQHF. The CDR3 nucleotides read TGTGCCAGCAACATAAACACAGGGTCCCGAAGTCAGCCCCAGCATTTT.

By share, this clonotype counts as large. V is TRBV29-1 and J is TRBJ1-2; no clear D. Per germline, CDR1 SQVTM and CDR2 ANQGSEA. The CDR3 length is 12 residues. V lost 2 bases to trimming and J lost 8 bases, with 12 bases between them. The DNA of the CDR3 is TGCAGCGTTGAATCGGGATTCGGGGGCTACACCTTC. Its protein product is CSVESGFGGYTF.

In this sample, this clonotype is large. The chain combines TRBV29-1 with TRBJ1-2, with D possibly TRBD1 on 5 matching bases. With 7 bases removed from V and 0 bases from J, the gap between germline ends came to 9 bases. Germline V CDR1 and CDR2: SQVTM, ANQGSEA. This CDR3 has 12 amino acids. CDR3 coding DNA: TGCAGCGCAACAGGCGCTAACTATGGCTACACCTTC. Protein product: CSATGANYGYTF.

The chain uses TRBV5-4 and TRBJ2-7; D gene ambiguous. The germline V gene has CDR1 SGHNT and CDR2 YYREEE (reference sequence). The CDR3 consists of 14 residues. The V and J ends lost 5 bases and 1 base respectively, with 13 bases between them. The CDR3 region has the DNA TGTGCCAGCAGAAAAGGTAAAGTTTCCTACGAGCAGTACTTC. Its translation: CASRKGKVSYEQYF.

This clonotype is deemed large. This chain uses TRBV30 with TRBJ2-7; tentatively, D is TRBD2 (5 bases). V lost 3 bases to trimming and J lost 2 bases, with 11 bases between them. Germline V gene lookup returns CDR1 GTSNPN and CDR2 SVGIG (reference sequence). There are 13 residues in the CDR3. CDR3 coding DNA: TGTGCCTGGAGGAGAACAGCGGCCTACGAGCAGTACTTC. This translates into CAWRRTAAYEQYF.

The chain recombines TRBV12-3 or TRBV12-4 with TRBJ1-5; TRBD1 might be the D (6 bases). There are 15 residues in the CDR3. With 8 bases removed from V and 7 bases from J, the gap between germline ends came to 21 bases. The CDR3 DNA is TGTGCCAGCCGCCATTCGGGGGCAAAGCAGCAGCCCCAGCATTTT. As protein: CASRHSGAKQQPQHF.

This chain's CDR3 is CASSSRGLGYEQFF. In DNA form, the CDR3 reads TGTGCCAGCAGCTCTCGAGGGCTTGGATATGAGCAGTTCTTC. The chain couples TRBV7-2 to TRBJ2-1, with TRBD2 as a possible D gene (5 bases). Germline V gene lookup returns CDR1 SGHTA and CDR2 FQGNSA. The CDR3 loop spans 14 amino acids. V was trimmed by 4 bases and J by 8 bases, leaving 15 bases between them. Full variable domain (rest looked up from reference TRBV7-2 and TRBJ2-1): GAGVSQSPSNKVTEKGKDVELRCDPISGHTALYWYRQSLGQGLEFLIYFQGNSAPDKSGLPSDRFSAERTGGSVSTLTIQRTQQEDSAVYLCASSSRGLGYEQFFGPGTRLTVL.

V usage is TRBV27 and J usage is TRBJ1-1; possible D gene TRBD1, 5 bases. V was cut by 0 bases and J by 4 bases, with 12 bases left in between. The CDR3 loop spans 15 amino acids. The germline CDR1 and CDR2 sequences are MNHEY and SMNVEV (reference sequence). The CDR3 here is CASSLSPTGITEAFF. The CDR3 nucleotides are TGTGCCAGCAGTTTATCCCCCACAGGAATCACTGAAGCTTTCTTT.

This rearrangement joins TRBV27 to TRBJ2-1, with D tentatively TRBD2 (6 bases). The CDR3 is made up of 20 amino acids. V gave up 4 bases and J gave up 0 bases, with 25 bases separating them. CDR1 and CDR2 (germline): MNHEY, SMNVEV (reference sequence). In DNA, the CDR3 is TGTGCCAGCAGTTCCCCGACCCGGCGGGGTGGCAGTAGCTCCTACAATGAGCAGTTCTTC. Encoded protein: CASSSPTRRGGSSSYNEQFF.

V gene TRBV12-3 or TRBV12-4 combines with J gene TRBJ1-2, with 8 nucleotides matching TRBD1. With 1 base clipped from V and 8 bases from J, the junction kept 6 bases outside the gene matches. This CDR3 comprises 14 residues. The CDR3 DNA reads TGTGCCAGCAGTTTAGGGGCAGGGGGCTGGGGCTACACCTTC. It encodes CASSLGAGGWGYTF.

The chain has TRBV30 and TRBJ1-6; no clear D. Per the germline V gene, CDR1 is GTSNPN and CDR2 is SVGIG (reference sequence). This CDR3 has 14 residues. V was clipped by 0 bases and J by 4 bases, with 7 bases between them. In DNA form, the CDR3 reads TGTGCCTGGAGTGTAGAAATTTATAATTCACCCCTCCACTTT. Amino acids: CAWSVEIYNSPLHF.

This clonotype was detected only a few times. The CDR3 reads CAWSVSSSGNTIYF. The CDR3 DNA sequence: TGTGCCTGGAGTGTCAGTTCCTCTGGAAACACCATATATTTT. The chain is built from TRBV30 and TRBJ1-3, with D uncertain. This CDR3 is 14 amino acids long. Trimming took off 0 bases at V and 0 bases at J, with 6 bases between the two ends. Germline V gene data show CDR1 as GTSNPN and CDR2 as SVGIG (reference sequence).

The rearrangement links TRBV6-5 to TRBJ2-2; the match to TRBD1 covers 11 bases. CDR1 and CDR2 (germline): MNHEY, SVGAGI. This CDR3 has 14 amino acids. V gave up 8 bases and J gave up 7 bases; unmatched junction bases: 6. CDR3 sequence reads: CASAGQGVHGELFF. For the CDR3, the DNA is TGTGCCAGCGCGGGACAGGGGGTCCACGGGGAGCTGTTTTTT.

This clonotype is labeled medium-sized (0.01 to 0.1%). This chain joins TRBV5-6 and TRBJ2-1; D may match TRBD1 or TRBD2 (5 bases each). CDR3 size: 13 residues. Looked up from germline, CDR1 is SGHDT and CDR2 is YYEEEE. V gave up 4 bases and J gave up 4 bases, with 9 bases separating them. The CDR3 region is CASSPGAYNEQFF. CDR3 nucleotide sequence: TGTGCCAGCAGCCCCGGGGCGTACAATGAGCAGTTCTTC.

The V call is TRBV12-3 or TRBV12-4, the J call TRBJ1-1; 8 bases agree with TRBD1. The CDR3 length is 16 residues. V dropped 5 bases and J dropped 5; count of bases not matched to a gene: 13. This CDR3 is CASSTLDREVGTEAFF. In DNA form, the CDR3 reads TGTGCCAGCAGTACACTGGACAGGGAAGTTGGGACTGAAGCTTTCTTT.

Only a few counts were recorded for this clonotype. The V call is TRBV12-3 or TRBV12-4, the J call TRBJ1-5, with a possible D match to TRBD1 (5 bases). Deletions cut 5 bases from V and 15 bases from J, with 17 bases between. The CDR3 contains 12 residues. CDR3 sequence reads: CASSPRQGERHF. As DNA, the CDR3 is TGTGCCAGCAGTCCCCGCCAGGGAGAGCGGCATTTT.

This clonotype was counted a few times. V gene TRBV4-3 combines with J gene TRBJ1-2, with 7 nucleotides matching TRBD1. Germline V lookup: CDR1 LGHNA, CDR2 YSLEER. J gave up 1 base and V 5 bases, and 7 bases lay outside the gene matches. There are 15 residues in the CDR3. The CDR3 DNA follows: TGCGCCAGCAGCTACGGGACAGCCAATAACTATGGCTACACCTTC. Its protein is CASSYGTANNYGYTF.

This clonotype is medium-sized in the sample. The CDR3 region has the DNA TGTGCCAGCAGCCCAGGGACTAGCGGGGGGTACTACGAGCAGTACTTC. This codes for CASSPGTSGGYYEQYF. The V call is TRBV7-6, the J call TRBJ2-7; 15 bases line up with TRBD2. Germline loops: CDR1 SGHVS, CDR2 FNYEAQ. This CDR3 spans 16 amino acids. The ends lost 5 bases at V and 3 bases at J; junction bases unmatched: 5.

In regard to this clonotype: This could be a read error, since a much larger clone is one nucleotide away. The genes are TRBV30 and TRBJ1-5, with a possible D match to TRBD1 (5 bases). V was pared by 0 bases and J by 6 bases, with 12 bases between. The CDR3 is 14 residues long. Germline CDR1 and CDR2: GTSNPN and SVGIG (reference sequence). This CDR3 is CAWSVKGSVQPQHF. The CDR3 region has the DNA TGTGCCTGGAGTGTGAAGGGGTCAGTTCAGCCCCAGCATTTT.

The rearrangement joins TRBV19 to TRBJ1-1; D gene uncertain. Trimming took off 6 bases at V and 1 base at J, with 6 bases between the two ends. The CDR3 contains 12 residues. The germline V gene has CDR1 LNHDA and CDR2 SQIVND (reference sequence). CDR3 protein: CASRMGNTEAFF. In nucleotides, the CDR3 is TGTGCCAGTAGGATGGGGAACACTGAAGCTTTCTTT.

The chain links TRBV6-5 to TRBJ1-2; TRBD1 agrees at 8 bases. The V and J ends lost 4 bases and 4 bases, in that order; junction bases with no gene match: 2. Germline-derived CDR1 and CDR2 are MNHEY and SVGAGI. The CDR3 has 13 amino acids. CDR3: CASSSDRAYGYTF. CDR3 nucleotides: TGTGCCAGCAGTTCGGACAGGGCCTATGGCTACACCTTC.

The table lists this clonotype with a few counts. The chain couples TRBV6-5 to TRBJ1-4; 7 bases fit TRBD1. The CDR3 has 14 amino acids. V lost 4 bases, J lost 4 bases, and 3 bases stayed unmatched. CDR1 and CDR2 from the germline V gene are MNHEY and SVGAGI. The DNA of the CDR3 is TGTGCCAGCAGTTCGGGACAGCTTAATGAAAAACTGTTTTTT. Its protein product is CASSSGQLNEKLFF.

This clonotype was seen only a few times. The rearrangement links TRBV6-5 to TRBJ2-2, with D possibly matching TRBD1 (6 bases). The germline V gene has CDR1 MNHEY and CDR2 SVGAGI. The V and J ends lost 5 bases and 3 bases respectively, with 10 bases between them. There are 14 residues in the CDR3. CDR3 region: CASSRDTHTGELFF. As DNA, the CDR3 is TGTGCCAGCAGTCGGGACACCCACACCGGGGAGCTGTTTTTT.

This clonotype has just a few counts. The chain has TRBV5-6 and TRBJ1-5; TRBD1 matches 7 bases. This CDR3 has 15 residues. The germline V gene has CDR1 SGHDT and CDR2 YYEEEE. Trimming removed 2 bases from V and 4 bases from J; junction bases left unmatched: 6. The CDR3 region has the DNA TGTGCCAGCAGCTTCCGGACAGGTACAAATCAGCCCCAGCATTTT. Protein product: CASSFRTGTNQPQHF.

This clonotype came up a few times. The gene calls are TRBV27 and TRBJ2-1, with a possible D match to TRBD1 (6 bases). The CDR3 runs to 14 residues. V dropped 5 bases and J dropped 2 bases, with 10 bases sitting between them. In germline, CDR1 is MNHEY, CDR2 SMNVEV (reference sequence). In DNA, the CDR3 is TGTGCCAGCAGTACGGGACATCCCTACAATGAGCAGTTCTTC. This encodes CASSTGHPYNEQFF.

The genes are TRBV19 and TRBJ2-2, with unresolved D. V was trimmed by 1 base and J by 0 bases, leaving 6 bases between them. The CDR3 runs to 15 residues. In germline, CDR1 is LNHDA, CDR2 SQIVND (reference sequence). As DNA, the CDR3 is TGTGCCAGTAGTATAGTCCGGTCGAACACCGGGGAGCTGTTTTTT. Translation gives CASSIVRSNTGELFF.

The chain couples TRBV30 to TRBJ1-4, with a possible D match to TRBD1 (5 bases). The CDR3 totals 16 residues. The germline V and J ends were trimmed by 4 bases and 1 base, with 16 bases remaining between them. Germline V gives CDR1 GTSNPN, CDR2 SVGIG (reference sequence). As DNA, the CDR3 is TGTGCCTGGAAAGGGACCGACGGTGGAACTAATGAAAAACTGTTTTTT. This codes for CAWKGTDGGTNEKLFF.